Listed below are T cell receptor beta chains from one sample, sequenced in a study of T cells in Graves' hyperthyroidism and ophthalmopathy. TCRdb used MiXCR to reprocess the multiplex PCR reads, holding one entry per CDR3 protein. The sample includes 310,000 or so distinct CDR3 sequences, about 18% of them seen just once. Sample: blood. Receptors originate from a woman aged 60-70 years with Graves' ophthalmopathy. The CDR3 runs from the conserved cysteine through the conserved F or W. The D gene is left open where the match is weak. Size values are once, few and many counts, or a class for expanded clones, and some rows have none.

TRBV29-1	TRBD1	TRBJ2-7	many	CSVLGQANYEQYF	TGCAGCGTGCTCGGACAGGCCAACTACGAGCAGTACTTC
TRBV20-1	NA	TRBJ2-2	few	CSARDGRGTTGELFF	TGCAGTGCTAGAGACGGCAGGGGAACGACCGGGGAGCTGTTTTTT
TRBV7-2	NA	TRBJ2-1	many	CASSLVAGGVLLAAYNEQFF	TGTGCCAGCAGCTTAGTGGCAGGGGGCGTTTTACTAGCGGCCTACAATGAGCAGTTCTTC
TRBV28	NA	TRBJ2-7	few	CASRTRGYEQYF	TGTGCCAGCAGGACTCGGGGCTACGAGCAGTACTTC
TRBV20-1	TRBD1	TRBJ2-5	NA	CSARDRTGGSETQYF	TGCAGTGCTAGAGATCGGACAGGGGGTTCAGAGACCCAGTACTTC
TRBV3-1	NA	TRBJ2-6	few	CASSQDGGRGANVLTF	TGTGCCAGCAGCCAAGATGGAGGGCGGGGGGCCAACGTCCTGACTTTC
TRBV28	NA	TRBJ1-1	many	CASSLYAGRTEAFF	TGTGCCAGCAGTTTATACGCAGGGCGAACTGAAGCTTTCTTT
TRBV29-1	TRBD1	TRBJ1-1	many	CSVLLDRTNTEAFF	TGCAGCGTCCTATTGGACAGGACTAACACTGAAGCTTTCTTT
TRBV27	NA	TRBJ2-1	few	CTSTRLNSYNEQFF	TGTACCAGCACCCGTCTAAACTCCTACAATGAGCAGTTCTTC
TRBV3-1	TRBD2	TRBJ2-5	NA	CASSQISGRAETQYF	TGTGCCAGCAGCCAGATTAGCGGGAGGGCCGAGACCCAGTACTTC
TRBV2	TRBD1	TRBJ2-7	NA	CATRTGAYSYEQYF	TGTGCCACCCGGACAGGGGCTTACTCCTACGAGCAGTACTTC
TRBV19	NA	TRBJ1-1	NA	CASRNRAPNTEAFF	TGTGCCAGTAGAAACCGGGCCCCGAACACTGAAGCTTTCTTT
TRBV5-4	TRBD1	TRBJ2-2	few	CASSLAIKMKGQENTGELFF	TGTGCCAGCAGCTTGGCCATAAAGATGAAGGGACAGGAAAACACCGGGGAGCTGTTTTTT
TRBV2	NA	TRBJ2-7	NA	CASCVLVSYEQYF	TGTGCCAGCTGCGTACTAGTAAGCTACGAGCAGTACTTC